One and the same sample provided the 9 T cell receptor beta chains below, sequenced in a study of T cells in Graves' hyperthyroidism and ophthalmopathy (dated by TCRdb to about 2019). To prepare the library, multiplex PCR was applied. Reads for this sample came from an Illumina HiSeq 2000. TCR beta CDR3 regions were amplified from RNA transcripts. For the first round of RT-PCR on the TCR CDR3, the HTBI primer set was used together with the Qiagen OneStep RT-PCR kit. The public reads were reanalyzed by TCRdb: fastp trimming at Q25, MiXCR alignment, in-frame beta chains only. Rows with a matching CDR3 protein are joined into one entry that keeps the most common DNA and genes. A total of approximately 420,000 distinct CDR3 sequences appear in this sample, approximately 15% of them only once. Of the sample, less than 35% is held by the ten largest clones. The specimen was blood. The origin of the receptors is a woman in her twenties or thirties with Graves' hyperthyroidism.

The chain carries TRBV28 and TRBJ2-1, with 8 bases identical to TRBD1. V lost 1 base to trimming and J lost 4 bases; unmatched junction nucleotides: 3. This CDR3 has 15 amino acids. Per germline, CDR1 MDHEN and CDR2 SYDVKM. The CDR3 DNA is TGTGCCAGCAGTTTATCAGGGGGCGGTTACAATGAGCAGTTCTTC. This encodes CASSLSGGGYNEQFF. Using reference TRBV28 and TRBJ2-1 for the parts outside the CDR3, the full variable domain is DVKVTQSSRYLVKRTGEKVFLECVQDMDHENMFWYRQDPGLGLRLIYFSYDVKMKEKGDIPEGYSVSREKKERFSLILESASTNQTSMYLCASSLSGGGYNEQFFGPGTRLTVL.

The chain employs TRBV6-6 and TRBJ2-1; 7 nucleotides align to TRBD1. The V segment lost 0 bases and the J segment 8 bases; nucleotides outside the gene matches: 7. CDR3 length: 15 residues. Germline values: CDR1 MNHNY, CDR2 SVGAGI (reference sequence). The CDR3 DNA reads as TGTGCCAGCAGTTACTCAACCGGGACAGTCGATGAGCAGTTCTTC. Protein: CASSYSTGTVDEQFF.

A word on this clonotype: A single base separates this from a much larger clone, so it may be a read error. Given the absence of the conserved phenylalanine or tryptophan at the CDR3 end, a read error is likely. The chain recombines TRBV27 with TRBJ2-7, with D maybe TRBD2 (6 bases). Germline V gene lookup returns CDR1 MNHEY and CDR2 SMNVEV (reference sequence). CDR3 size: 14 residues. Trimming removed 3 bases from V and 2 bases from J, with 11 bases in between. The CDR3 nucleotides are TGTGCCAGCAGTTTTCGGGAGACCACCTACGAGCAGTACCTC. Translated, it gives CASSFRETTYEQYL.

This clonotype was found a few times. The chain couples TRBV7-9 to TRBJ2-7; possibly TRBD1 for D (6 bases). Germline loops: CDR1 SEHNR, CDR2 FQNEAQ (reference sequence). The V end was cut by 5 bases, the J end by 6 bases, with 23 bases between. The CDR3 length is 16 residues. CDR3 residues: CASSRPITGFLGEQYF. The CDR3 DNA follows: TGTGCCAGCAGCCGACCGATCACAGGGTTTTTAGGCGAGCAGTACTTC.

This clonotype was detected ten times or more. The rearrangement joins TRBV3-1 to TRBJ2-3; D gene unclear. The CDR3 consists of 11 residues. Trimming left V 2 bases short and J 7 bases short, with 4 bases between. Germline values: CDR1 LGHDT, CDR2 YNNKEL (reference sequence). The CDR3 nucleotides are TGTGCCAGCAGCCAACTATATACGCAGTATTTT. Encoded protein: CASSQLYTQYF.

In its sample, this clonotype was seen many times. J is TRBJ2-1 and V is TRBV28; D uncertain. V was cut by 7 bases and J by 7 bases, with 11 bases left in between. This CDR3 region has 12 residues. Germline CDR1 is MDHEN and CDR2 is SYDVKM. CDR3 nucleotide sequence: TGTGCCAGCACCTCGGATAAGAATGAGCAGTTCTTC. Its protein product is CASTSDKNEQFF.

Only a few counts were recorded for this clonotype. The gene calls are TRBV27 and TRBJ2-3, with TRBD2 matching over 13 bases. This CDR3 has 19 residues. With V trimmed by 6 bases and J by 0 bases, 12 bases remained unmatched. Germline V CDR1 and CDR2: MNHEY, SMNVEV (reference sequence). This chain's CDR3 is CASRLTSGRTKTSTDTQYF. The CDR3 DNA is TGTGCCAGCAGATTGACTAGCGGGAGGACAAAAACGAGCACAGATACGCAGTATTTT.

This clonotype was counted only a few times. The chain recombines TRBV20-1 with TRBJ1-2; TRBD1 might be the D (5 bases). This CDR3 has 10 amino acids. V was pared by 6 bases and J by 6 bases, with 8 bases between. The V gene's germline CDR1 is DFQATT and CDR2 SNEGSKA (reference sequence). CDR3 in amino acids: CSAAQDGYTF. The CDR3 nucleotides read TGCAGTGCAGCACAGGATGGCTACACCTTC.

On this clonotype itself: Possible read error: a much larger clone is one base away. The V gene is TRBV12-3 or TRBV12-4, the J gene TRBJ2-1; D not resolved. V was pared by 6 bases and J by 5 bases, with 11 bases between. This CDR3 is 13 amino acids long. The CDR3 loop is CASSIVVHNEQFF. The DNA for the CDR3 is TGTGCCAGCAGCATAGTTGTCCACAATGAGCAGTTCTTC.